These 7 T cell receptor beta chains share one sample of origin, sequenced in a study of blood T cells in healthy people across ages (dated by TCRdb to about 2015). Library preparation employed 5' RACE. A second PCR of about 7 to 12 cycles was run with a J-beta primer mix and a sample-barcoded 5' primer. The raw public data were reprocessed by TCRdb itself: fastp quality trimming at Q25, MiXCR clonotype calling, in-frame beta chains only. When rows share a CDR3 protein, they turn into one entry using the most common DNA and genes. In this sample the table shows roughly 1.9 million distinct CDR3 sequences, 35% to 50% of which occur a single time. Under 30% of the sample goes to the ten largest clones. The sample comprised blood. Every receptor here comes from a human donor in good health.

CDR3 sequence: CASSFQRNPDTQYF. The CDR3 DNA reads TGCGCCAGCAGCTTTCAGCGGAACCCAGATACGCAGTATTTT. The V and J genes are TRBV5-1 and TRBJ2-3, with a tentative D call TRBD2 (5 bases). CDR3 length equals 14 residues. CDR1 SGHRS and CDR2 YFSETQ come from the germline V gene. Trimming stripped 2 bases from V and 4 bases from J, with 11 bases between.

This clonotype was recorded a few times. The chain combines TRBV5-6 with TRBJ2-5, with no clear D. V lost 4 bases to trimming and J lost 2 bases, with 12 bases between them. CDR1 is SGHDT, CDR2 YYEEEE, per germline. The CDR3 consists of 14 residues. The CDR3 region has the DNA TGTGCCAGCAGCCGATACTTGATTCAAGAGACCCAGTACTTC. This codes for CASSRYLIQETQYF.

This clonotype has just one count. The genes are TRBV29-1 and TRBJ2-5; TRBD1 aligns across 7 bases. Judging by the DNA end, TRBJ2-7 fits better; the J call may be wrong. This CDR3 has 15 amino acids. CDR1 is SQVTM and CDR2 is ANQGSEA in the germline V gene. As DNA, the CDR3 is TGCAGCGTTGGGGGTGGACAGGAGAGACCTTACGAGCAGTACTTC. This encodes CSVGGGQERPYEQYF.

This clonotype has just a few counts. The chain has TRBV2 and TRBJ1-1, with unresolved D. Trimming pared 3 bases from V and 4 bases from J, leaving 12 bases between. The CDR3 loop spans 14 amino acids. The germline V gene encodes CDR1 SNHLY and CDR2 FYNNEI. The CDR3 DNA reads TGTGCCAGCAGTGAGGTTCGACTGCTCACTGAAGCTTTCTTT. It translates to CASSEVRLLTEAFF.

This clonotype occurred many times. J is TRBJ1-4 and V is TRBV20-1; D is unclear. The germline V gene has CDR1 DFQATT and CDR2 SNEGSKA (reference sequence). The CDR3 is made up of 12 amino acids. Trimming took off 7 bases at V and 5 bases at J, with 11 bases between the two ends. Here the CDR3 reads CSVGRVNEKLFF. In nucleotides, the CDR3 is TGCAGTGTAGGGAGGGTAAATGAAAAACTGTTTTTT.

The chain couples TRBV4-2 to TRBJ1-1; a possible D gene is TRBD1 (5 bases). Germline assignment: CDR1 LGHNA and CDR2 YNFKEQ. The V and J ends lost 1 base and 10 bases respectively, with 28 bases between them. The CDR3 runs to 18 residues. CDR3 sequence (DNA): TGTGCCAGCAGCCAAGGAGAGGGCGGGGAAACGGGGGGAAACGGAGCTTTCTTT. This codes for CASSQGEGGETGGNGAFF.

The sample holds many counts of this clonotype. This rearrangement joins TRBV7-2 to TRBJ2-7; 8 positions agree with TRBD2. Per the germline V gene, CDR1 is SGHTA and CDR2 is FQGNSA. CDR3 length: 17 amino acids. The junction had 13 bases not matched to a gene; V was cut back by 6 bases and J by 0 bases. The CDR3 reads CASRRNSGTRSSYEQYF. In DNA form, the CDR3 reads TGTGCCAGCAGGAGGAATTCCGGGACTAGAAGCTCCTACGAGCAGTACTTC.